This T cell receptor (beta chain) was sequenced in a study of cytomegalovirus exposure and HLA in healthy donors (dated by TCRdb to about 2017). Describing the broader study: An earlier analysis of several hundred of the donors reported approximately 300 Gb of sequence data and 117 million unique TCR beta sequences obtained from some 170 million T cells. An early release covering 550 to 650 HLA-typed donors comprised roughly 300 gigabases of sequencing data and approximately 80 million unique TCR sequences. The genetic ancestry cluster associated with self-reported Caucasian donors included approximately 85% of the roughly 390 genotyped donors. The aim of the study was to test whether cataloging public T cell receptors could identify signatures of past pathogen exposure. The study used immunosequencing to profile the T cell repertoires of 666 subjects and linked those repertoires to cytomegalovirus serostatus. Besides the first cohort of more than 650 subjects, a separate validation cohort made up of 120 different subjects was used. The study combined high-throughput TCR immunosequencing, statistical association of individual TCRs with disease status, and machine learning to predict cytomegalovirus infection status. To study patterns of TCR occurrence, a later analysis re-analyzed previously published TCR beta repertoires from around 670 donors and added high-resolution HLA genotyping. Rather than using new phenotypic data, the later analysis identified candidate immune exposures from TCR beta sequences and from how often those sequences occurred across donors. To decide whether each TCR beta V gene segment behaved as functional or pseudogenic, an earlier analysis of some 570 of the donors relied on high-throughput TCR beta sequencing. Donor age, sex, ethnicity and CMV serostatus were compiled together with the repertoire data. A later genetic analysis took genome-wide SNP genotypes for about 55% of the roughly 700 donors and used that subset as a discovery cohort. Every discovery cohort repertoire had been produced on one sequencing platform. Both class I and class II loci were covered by HLA typing, at four-digit resolution. Typing coverage varied by locus: about 620-640 donors for A, B, C, DRB1 and DQB1; some 520 for DQA1; over 600 for DPA1; about 450 for DPB1. Roughly five DR-DQ haplotypes were treated as single units for association and clustering because of strong linkage in the cohort. On average, around 240,000 unique TCR beta nucleotide sequences were sequenced per donor among 398 genotyped donors of the cohort, with 15% to 20% of those sequences being non-productive. General conclusions and limits of the study: A further reported finding was that TCR beta sequences accurately predicted the HLA-A and HLA-B alleles for most subjects in the first cohort. A later analysis found that HLA-associated TCR beta chains were more clonally expanded and had lower generation probabilities than equally common non-associated chains. In an earlier analysis of some 640 of the donors, most TCR beta V segments were observed in productive rearrangements about 87% or about 30% of the time, broadly matching IMGT annotations. In a later analysis, TCR association rates were found to vary across HLA loci, with the most associated TCRs seen for DRB1 alleles and the fewest for HLA-C alleles. Because some donors lacked HLA typing at each locus, the association tests relied only on the typed subset. Assigning TCR associations to individual alleles was difficult when HLA alleles, especially DR and DQ, strongly co-occurred. Presence/absence analyses assumed roughly uniform sequencing depth across donors, an assumption that may not hold. According to a later genetic analysis, donors in an Asian-associated ancestry cluster had fewer N-insertions in productive TCRs than the approximately 630-donor mean. The cohort was sequenced for TCR beta chains only, and without alpha or paired-chain data the features that could be detected were limited. Most TCR sequences were observed very rarely across donors, whereas some public TCRs were present in many individuals. At a false discovery rate of 0.05, a later analysis linked approximately 18,000 TCR beta sequences to specific HLA alleles. In vitro tests confirmed that a few of the cytomegalovirus-associated TCR beta chains recognize cytomegalovirus antigens. The classifier was reported to diagnose cytomegalovirus status with high specificity and sensitivity in both the original and validation cohorts. Several of the top co-occurrence clusters appeared to be linked to parvovirus B19, influenza, CMV and Epstein-Barr virus, according to a later analysis. The 87-base-pair reads could not distinguish some IMGT-functional V segments, including TRBV6-2 and TRBV6-3, so those segments were excluded. In a later analysis, most CMV-associated TCR beta chains were found to appear HLA-restricted, with HLA associations seemingly driven largely by CMV exposure. A cluster of highly shared sequence variants was judged likely to be a technical artifact of the sequencing pipeline. Correlated functional status among segregating V segments might reflect linkage disequilibrium, but an unknown experimental factor could not be ruled out. About 17 rarely observed V segments, including chromosome 9 orphons, were excluded from the earlier analysis of about 600 of the donors because counts were too low. According to the authors, the approach could potentially be generalized to other disease states and immunological phenotypes. An association between a missense DCLRE1C variant and V-gene and J-gene trimming of TCR beta chains was found in a later genetic analysis and replicated in an independent cohort. Immune exposure information for the cohort was limited to CMV serostatus. A total of roughly 160 TCR beta chains were listed by the study as associated with cytomegalovirus.

With respect to this clone: Its antigen remains unidentified. No qualities accompany the bases; no much larger clone lies one base away.

The library was made by the immunoSEQ multiplex PCR assay. For the multiplex PCR, a mixture combining 60 forward primers for TCR Vbeta segments and 13 reverse primers for TCR Jbeta segments was used. A multiplex PCR assay on genomic DNA amplified the CDR3 region of rearranged TCR beta genes. The amplified TCR beta libraries were sequenced on the Illumina HiSeq System as 87-base-pair reads. Per the authors' processing: A later analysis tallied 75 million to 95 million unique TCR beta chains across the roughly 610 repertoires, and around 9.9 million of those chains were shared by two or more donors. Raw reads were error-corrected and collapsed into unique sequences with a nearest-neighbor algorithm that merged closely related sequences to remove PCR and sequencing errors. CDR3 sequences were aligned to IMGT reference sequences to assign V, D and J gene segments. Each retained sequence needed at least a six-nucleotide match to both a V gene segment and a J gene segment. A rearrangement counted as productive if the CDR3 had no stop codons and remained in frame with V and J, and every other rearrangement counted as non-productive. CDR3 was defined according to IMGT convention as the region running from the second conserved V-encoded cysteine to the conserved J-encoded phenylalanine. The earlier analysis of about 560 of the donors excluded any sequence lacking an unambiguous match to a single V gene segment. In an earlier analysis of 587 of the donors, a V segment was called functional when productive rearrangements were above 56.7%, and segregating when the standard deviation between donors exceeded 5%. A statistical classification framework was developed to diagnose cytomegalovirus status using the catalog of TCR beta chain sequences. V and J gene assignment, in a later analysis, came from comparing TCR nucleotide sequences with IMGT/GENE-DB human TR gene sequences. A later analysis assigned CDR3 sequences and most-parsimonious VDJ recombination scenarios with the TCRdist pipeline. A later analysis defined each TCR beta chain by its CDR3 amino acid sequence plus V-gene family, and excluded reads lacking a unique V-gene family. In a later analysis, nearly 600 highly shared, low-generation-probability nucleotide sequences were removed to address suspected cross-contamination and a sequencing artifact. For each public chain, a later analysis derived a clonal expansion index from normalized ranks of inferred template counts within each repertoire. In a later analysis, generation probabilities were computed using a VDJ recombination model fitted to out-of-frame rearrangements, and the results were checked against IGoR. Hypergeometric tests were used in a later analysis to score TCR-TCR, TCR-HLA and TCR-CMV co-occurrence, with a repertoire-size bias correction applied to the TCR pairs. To estimate false discovery rates, a later analysis permuted the HLA or CMV assignments 20 times. In a later analysis, co-occurring TCRs were grouped using DBSCAN, with TCRdist sequence similarity added in when clustering inside HLA-allele-positive subsets. Co-occurrence clustering excluded repertoires with fewer than 30,000 or more than 120,000 public chains, plus five with anomalous nucleotide sharing. TCRdb carries this immuneACCESS record with in-frame sequences only. Its versions omit some clonotypes, under half of them owing to an unresolved V gene in the studies checked, with the rest unexplained. V and J calls plus clone size are reproduced from that table; the DNA served to infer D and trimming. A total of about 150,000 clones appear in this sample, less than 85% of them only once. The ten top clones hold 5.5% to 8.5% of the sample.

In total, roughly 670 healthy bone marrow donors made up the cohort. At the time of sampling, all cohort members were nominally healthy, though unrecorded immune exposures were likely present. The donor tested CMV seropositive and was one of the 289 seropositive cohort members. A peripheral blood sample was provided by each donor, and peripheral blood mononuclear cells were used for TCR beta sequencing. Genomic DNA extraction from the blood cell samples was performed with the Qiagen DNeasy Blood Extraction Kit. According to the germline V gene, CDR1 reads MDHEN and CDR2 reads SYDVKM. The junction shows trimming of 8 bases on V and 0 bases on J, plus 13 bases between the germline ends. From the cysteine up to the phenylalanine, the CDR3 has a length of 14 residues. Just the 42-base CDR3 DNA is kept, in frame starting at base 1.

The rearrangement combines TRBV28 with TRBJ1-1; possibly the D gene is TRBD1, per 5 matching bases. The TCR was taken from a woman aged 45-59 years in good health and CMV-seropositive. Sequences were obtained from PBMCs. The CDR3 has the sequence CASAGGALNTEAFF. Here is the DNA: TGTGCCAGCGCCGGGGGAGCGCTGAACACTGAAGCTTTCTTT.